These 30 T cell receptor beta chains originate from one sample sequenced in a study of shared clonotypes between healthy human individuals. Only in-frame clones appear in the TCRdb table, and some are missing; sequencing was by immunoSEQ multiplex PCR. In the table there are 1.5 million to 2.5 million clones, about 95% of which are singletons. CD45RO-negative, CCR7-selected cells formed the naive CD8 fraction, which excluded terminally differentiated effector memory CD45RA+ cells. Sequenced sample: naive CD8+ T cells sorted from blood. Every receptor here comes from a young man in good health.

A note on this clone: The sample holds other DNA sequences that translate to the same CDR3. CDR3 sequence reads: CATLAGGTDTQYF. The CDR3, as DNA: TGTGCCACCTTAGCGGGGGGGACAGATACGCAGTATTTT. V gene TRBV28 combines with J gene TRBJ2-3; 11 bases are a match to TRBD2. The CDR3 is made up of 13 amino acids. V lost 10 bases to trimming and J lost 3 bases; unmatched junction nucleotides: 3. Germline V CDR1 and CDR2: MDHEN, SYDVKM.

The rearrangement links TRBV14 to TRBJ2-1; D may match TRBD1 or TRBD2 (5 bases each). Germline CDR1 and CDR2: SGHDN and FVKESK. V lost 4 bases, J lost 0 bases, and 10 bases lay in between. The CDR3 has 15 residues. In DNA, the CDR3 is TGTGCCAGCAGCCGAGGGGCCAGCTCCTACAATGAGCAGTTCTTC. Protein: CASSRGASSYNEQFF.

The chain is built from TRBV11-2 and TRBJ2-5, with TRBD2 as a possible D gene (5 bases). V dropped 3 bases and J dropped 2 bases, with 13 bases sitting between them. The length of the CDR3 is 15 residues. From germline, CDR1 is SGHAT and CDR2 FQNNGV. The chain's CDR3 is CASSFLAPFQETQYF. DNA for the CDR3: TGTGCCAGCAGCTTCCTAGCTCCTTTTCAAGAGACCCAGTACTTC.

The count of this clone is one. V is TRBV4-1 and J is TRBJ1-6; D gene uncertain. CDR3 length: 13 residues. The V gene lost 0 bases and the J gene lost 10 bases, with 7 bases spanning the gap. Looked up from germline, CDR1 is MGHRA and CDR2 is YSYEKL. The CDR3, as DNA: TGCGCCAGCAGCCAAGATTTGGGGTCACCCCTCCACTTT. Amino acid sequence: CASSQDLGSPLHF.

CDR3 loop: CASRLNGGYSNQPQHF. The CDR3 region has the DNA TGTGCAAGTCGCTTAAACGGGGGGTATAGCAATCAGCCCCAGCATTTT. The chain recombines TRBV12-2 with TRBJ1-5. TRBV12-2 is a pseudogene segment. CDR3 size: 16 residues.

In nucleotides, the CDR3 is TGCGCCAGCAGCCATGCACTAGTGGGCACCGGGGAGCTGTTTTTT. Translated, it gives CASSHALVGTGELFF. This chain joins TRBV4-3 and TRBJ2-2, with D tentatively TRBD2 (5 bases). V lost 3 bases and J lost 4, with 12 bases in between. This CDR3 has 15 residues. The V gene's germline CDR1 is LGHNA and CDR2 YSLEER.

This clone was picked up one time. The chain uses TRBV28 and TRBJ2-5; TRBD2 is a possible D gene (5 bases). Trimming removed 5 bases at V and 1 base at J, with 11 bases between. Germline V gene data show CDR1 as MDHEN and CDR2 as SYDVKM. The CDR3 extends over 14 amino acids. CDR3 protein: CASSLRELQETQYF. The CDR3 DNA reads TGTGCCAGCAGTCTGAGGGAGCTCCAAGAGACCCAGTACTTC.

CDR3 residues: CASCRFGDPGETQYF. As DNA, the CDR3 is TGTGCCAGCTGTAGGTTCGGAGACCCTGGGGAGACCCAGTACTTC. The chain uses TRBV6-1 and TRBJ2-5; D not certain. The CDR3 is 15 residues long. The germline V gene encodes CDR1 MNHNS and CDR2 SASEGT. Trimming pared 8 bases from V and 5 bases from J, leaving 21 bases between.

This clone has just one count. The rearrangement uses TRBV5-4 and TRBJ2-7; the D call may be TRBD1 or TRBD2 (5 bases each). The CDR3 length is 13 residues. Germline V gene data show CDR1 as SGHNT and CDR2 as YYREEE (reference sequence). Trimming stripped 4 bases from V and 3 bases from J, with 11 bases between. CDR3 loop: CASSPGRSYEQYF. The DNA for the CDR3 is TGTGCCAGCAGCCCGGGACGGAGCTACGAGCAGTACTTC.

This clone was picked up one time. Different DNA sequences within this sample yield the same CDR3. This chain connects TRBV7-9 to TRBJ2-1; D is ambiguous. The CDR3 is made up of 13 amino acids. Germline CDR1 and CDR2: SEHNR and FQNEAQ (reference sequence). Trimming removed 3 bases from V and 4 bases from J, with 7 bases in between. The CDR3 nucleotides read TGTGCCAGCAGCTTCCCATCATACAATGAGCAGTTCTTC. It translates to CASSFPSYNEQFF.

CDR3 amino acids: CASKTGSYNEQFF. The CDR3 DNA reads as TGTGCCAGCAAAACGGGATCCTACAATGAGCAGTTCTTC. V gene TRBV2 combines with J gene TRBJ2-1, with D perhaps TRBD2 (5 bases). CDR1 and CDR2 from the germline V gene are SNHLY and FYNNEI. V lost 7 bases and J 1 base, leaving 8 bases between the germline ends. The CDR3 has 13 amino acids. The complete variable domain, with remaining parts taken from reference TRBV2 and TRBJ2-1, reads EPEVTQTPSHQVTQMGQEVILRCVPISNHLYFYWYRQILGQKVEFLVSFYNNEISEKSEIFDDQFSVERPDGSNFTLKIRSTKLEDSAMYFCASKTGSYNEQFFGPGTRLTVL.

This rearrangement joins TRBV5-1 to TRBJ2-7, with 9 bases identical to TRBD2. The CDR3 totals 14 residues. In germline, CDR1 is SGHRS, CDR2 YFSETQ. V dropped 1 base and J dropped 3; count of bases not matched to a gene: 2. The CDR3 coding sequence is TGCGCCAGCAGCTTGCTTAGCGGGAGCTACGAGCAGTACTTC. This encodes CASSLLSGSYEQYF.

The chain employs TRBV4-1 and TRBJ2-5; 7 nucleotides line up with TRBD2. The J segment lost 5 bases and the V segment lost 4 bases, leaving 10 bases of the junction unmatched. This CDR3 spans 15 amino acids. CDR1 MGHRA and CDR2 YSYEKL come from the germline V gene. The CDR3 DNA is TGCGCCAGCAGCCCCCAAGACGGGGGGACGGAGACCCAGTACTTC. It specifies CASSPQDGGTETQYF.

The chain couples TRBV5-5 to TRBJ1-5; D is uncertain. Germline CDR1 SGHKS, CDR2 YYEKEE (reference sequence). The CDR3 runs to 14 residues. V was pared by 0 bases and J by 6 bases, with 10 bases between. CDR3 sequence (DNA): TGTGCCAGCAGCTTGGGGGTCCTGGGTCAGCCCCAGCATTTT. Protein sequence: CASSLGVLGQPQHF.

Worth noting for this clone: This same CDR3 is encoded by further DNA sequences in the sample. The genes are TRBV7-9 and TRBJ1-5; D gene unclear. V was cut by 3 bases and J by 7 bases, with 7 bases left in between. The CDR3 extends over 12 amino acids. Per the germline V gene, CDR1 is SEHNR and CDR2 is FQNEAQ (reference sequence). CDR3 sequence reads: CASSLGSQPQHF. CDR3 DNA: TGTGCCAGCAGCTTGGGGTCACAGCCCCAGCATTTT.

The chain has TRBV10-1 and TRBJ2-7, with 8 nucleotides matching TRBD1. Germline CDR1 and CDR2: WNHNN and SYGVQD (reference sequence). Trimming removed 3 bases from V and 4 bases from J; junction bases left unmatched: 5. The CDR3 runs 14 residues. The CDR3 sequence is CASSEATGVYEQYF. The CDR3 bases are TGCGCCAGCAGTGAAGCGACAGGGGTTTACGAGCAGTACTTC.

The V gene is TRBV12-5, the J gene TRBJ2-1; 12 nucleotides match TRBD2. The V gene end was trimmed by 2 bases and the J gene end by 4 bases; junction bases not matched to a gene: 0. The V gene's germline CDR1 is LGHNT and CDR2 FRNRAP. CDR3 size: 15 residues. As DNA, the CDR3 is TGTGCTAGTGGTTTGACTAGCGGGAGGTACAATGAGCAGTTCTTC. Translating gives CASGLTSGRYNEQFF. The variable domain in full, with the rest retrieved from reference TRBV12-5 and TRBJ2-1, is DARVTQTPRHKVTEMGQEVTMRCQPILGHNTVFWYRQTMMQGLELLAYFRNRAPLDDSGMPKDRFSAEMPDATLATLKIQPSEPRDSAVYFCASGLTSGRYNEQFFGPGTRLTVL.

CDR3 sequence: CASSSQGVEKLFF. Written as DNA, the CDR3 is TGTGCCAGCAGTTCCCAGGGGGTCGAAAAACTGTTTTTT. This rearrangement joins TRBV27 to TRBJ1-4; 7 bases agree with TRBD1. CDR1 is MNHEY and CDR2 is SMNVEV in the germline V gene (reference sequence). The CDR3 covers 13 residues. V shed 4 bases and J 8 bases; nucleotides not matched to a gene: 4.

V gene TRBV7-9 combines with J gene TRBJ2-7, with no clear D. Deletions cut 1 base from V and 1 base from J, with 8 bases between. This CDR3 comprises 14 residues. Germline V CDR1 and CDR2: SEHNR, FQNEAQ (reference sequence). CDR3 region: CASSLEERSYEQYF. The CDR3 coding sequence is TGTGCCAGCAGCTTAGAAGAGAGATCCTACGAGCAGTACTTC.

V is TRBV15 and J is TRBJ2-1; 9 bases are a match to TRBD2. The length of the CDR3 is 15 residues. CDR1 is LNHNV and CDR2 is YYDKDF in the germline V gene (reference sequence). Trimming removed 3 bases from V and 1 base from J; junction bases left unmatched: 1. The CDR3 nucleotides read TGTGCCACCAGCAGCGGACTAGCGTCCTACAATGAGCAGTTCTTC. Protein product: CATSSGLASYNEQFF.

The chain links TRBV9 to TRBJ2-2; 8 bases agree with TRBD2. CDR3 size: 15 residues. Germline CDR1 and CDR2: SGDLS and YYNGEE. The J segment lost 0 bases and the V segment lost 2 bases, leaving 0 bases of the junction unmatched. Here the CDR3 reads CASSVSGTNTGELFF. DNA for the CDR3: TGTGCCAGCAGCGTTAGCGGGACGAACACCGGGGAGCTGTTTTTT.

The chain has TRBV4-3 and TRBJ2-1, with TRBD2 matching 8 bases. Germline V gene data show CDR1 as LGHNA and CDR2 as YSLEER. The CDR3 spans 17 residues. The J segment lost 4 bases and the V segment lost 0 bases, leaving 8 bases of the junction unmatched. CDR3 nucleotides: TGCGCCAGCAGCCAAGAAGAGGTTAGCGGGGCTTACAATGAGCAGTTCTTC. Amino acid sequence: CASSQEEVSGAYNEQFF.

The chain employs TRBV7-9 and TRBJ2-5; D unclear. CDR3 length equals 15 residues. Germline CDR1 is SEHNR and CDR2 is FQNEAQ (reference sequence). V gave up 0 bases and J gave up 7 bases, with 15 bases separating them. CDR3 nucleotide sequence: TGTGCCAGCAGCTTAGCAGGTTCGCTGGAAGGGACCCAGTACTTC. It translates to CASSLAGSLEGTQYF. Filled out from reference TRBV7-9 and TRBJ2-5, the complete variable domain reads DTGVSQNPRHKITKRGQNVTFRCDPISEHNRLYWYRQTLGQGPEFLTYFQNEAQLEKSRLLSDRFSAERPKGSFSTLEIQRTEQGDSAMYLCASSLAGSLEGTQYFGPGTRLLVL.

This chain connects TRBV9 to TRBJ2-1; D is undetermined. The germline V gene has CDR1 SGDLS and CDR2 YYNGEE. The CDR3 consists of 14 residues. Trimming took off 5 bases at V and 3 bases at J, with 12 bases between the two ends. The CDR3 region has the DNA TGTGCCAGCAGGCGCACCTTAGGCTACAATGAGCAGTTCTTC. This encodes CASRRTLGYNEQFF.

The chain couples TRBV4-1 to TRBJ2-7; D is possibly TRBD1 (5 bases). The CDR3 consists of 13 residues. V lost 0 bases and J 6 bases, leaving 9 bases between the germline ends. Germline V gene data show CDR1 as MGHRA and CDR2 as YSYEKL. The CDR3 DNA reads TGCGCCAGCAGCCAAGACAGGGCTGGCGAGCAGTACTTC. The encoded protein is CASSQDRAGEQYF.

The rearrangement uses TRBV29-1 and TRBJ2-5; either TRBD1 or TRBD2 may fit D (6 bases each). Germline values: CDR1 SQVTM, CDR2 ANQGSEA. The CDR3 consists of 14 residues. The ends were cut back, 0 bases at V and 6 bases at J, with 14 bases in the middle. The CDR3 DNA reads as TGCAGCGTTGAAGATTGGCAGGGGAGGCAGACCCAGTACTTC. Encoded protein: CSVEDWQGRQTQYF.

This clone appeared once. This chain joins TRBV6-1 and TRBJ2-7, with 10 bases aligning to TRBD1. With V trimmed by 4 bases and J by 0 bases, 12 bases remained unmatched. The CDR3 contains 18 residues. Per the germline V gene, CDR1 is MNHNS and CDR2 is SASEGT. CDR3 nucleotides: TGTGCCAGCAGTGGGGGACAGGGGACTGAATCCTACTCCTACGAGCAGTACTTC. This gives the protein CASSGGQGTESYSYEQYF.

The chain carries TRBV6-1 and TRBJ1-1; 8 bases map to TRBD1. Germline CDR1 MNHNS, CDR2 SASEGT. V shed 8 bases, J shed 5 bases, and the junction held 10 bases outside the gene matches. The CDR3 spans 14 residues. DNA of the CDR3: TGTGCCAGCGAAAGGGGGACAGGACGAACTGAAGCTTTCTTT. It translates to CASERGTGRTEAFF.

The V call is TRBV30, the J call TRBJ2-7, with D perhaps TRBD1 (5 bases). Trimming stripped 0 bases from V and 7 bases from J, with 13 bases between. There are 13 residues in the CDR3. Per germline, CDR1 GTSNPN and CDR2 SVGIG (reference sequence). The CDR3 protein is CAWSVSTAAEQYF. CDR3 nucleotides: TGTGCCTGGAGTGTATCGACAGCCGCGGAGCAGTACTTC.

The CDR3 region has the DNA TGTGCCAGCAGTTCAGTCGGGACCGGACGGTTAGAGCAGTACTTC. Its protein is CASSSVGTGRLEQYF. The rearrangement joins TRBV27 to TRBJ2-7; D is perhaps TRBD1 or TRBD2 (5 bases each). CDR1 is MNHEY, CDR2 SMNVEV, per germline (reference sequence). There are 15 residues in the CDR3. The V end lost 4 bases, the J end lost 7 bases, and 20 bases lay between the germline ends.